This T cell receptor (beta chain) is drawn from a study of identifying expanded T cells in peripheral blood. No infections or other immune events were documented during collection. Generated by immunoSEQ multiplex PCR, the TCRdb table keeps only in-frame clones and is missing some. The sample lists 100,000 to 150,000 clones, around 88% seen once, with approximately 8.9% in the top ten. Trimming took off 6 bases at V and 2 bases at J, with 13 bases between the two ends. The CDR3 covers 15 residues. CDR1 and CDR2 (germline): KGHSH, LQKENI. This clone was seen just once. What it recognizes is unknown. Study-wide results and limits: Technical replicates showed roughly 1.2 changed clones; approximately 2 weeks roughly 16; four weeks 19. Two-week clone count variance significantly increased as total template count grew.

The rearrangement links TRBV18 to TRBJ1-4; tentatively, D is TRBD1 (6 bases). The receptor's source is a person aged 18 to 75 in good health. Input material: blood. CDR3 sequence: CASSERGSTNEKLFF. CDR3 DNA: TGTGCCAGCTCTGAGAGGGGGTCCACTAATGAAAAACTGTTTTTT.